This T cell receptor (beta chain) was retrieved from a study of T cell repertoires in cytomegalovirus infection. Overall study: An indication of both CMV infection and matching HLA type came from public TCR beta signatures. Whole-study results and caveats: What dominated the ex vivo response were HLA-C-restricted CMV-specific TCR beta clonotypes.

This clonotype has more than one count but fewer than ten. As yet, its antigen is unknown. V was pared by 0 bases and J by 8 bases, with 18 bases between. The CDR3 runs to 16 residues. From germline, CDR1 is SGHRS and CDR2 YFSETQ. TCRdb itself ran the reads through MiXCR, one entry per CDR3 protein. This table has about 900,000 distinct CDR3 sequences, around 30% appearing once. This chain joins TRBV5-1 and TRBJ2-1, with D possibly being TRBD1 (5 bases). This clonotype originated in a human donor in good health (CMV status not recorded). Some clones in this sample may be carry-over from other donors' samples. The source was cultured CD8+ T cells from PBMCs, collected from culture after CMV antigen stimulation. For the CDR3, the DNA is TGCGCCAGCAGCTTGGGAGGCGTCAGGGTAAGGGATGAGCAGTTCTTC. It encodes CASSLGGVRVRDEQFF. The full variable domain, with the rest looked up from reference TRBV5-1 and TRBJ2-1, is KAGVTQTPRYLIKTRGQQVTLSCSPISGHRSVSWYQQTPGQGLQFLFEYFSETQRNKGNFPGRFSGRQFSNSRSEMNVSTLELGDSALYLCASSLGGVRVRDEQFFGPGTRLTVL.